This T cell receptor beta chain came from a study of T cell responses to AZD1222 COVID-19 vaccine listed by TCRdb under 2021. With regard to the full study: AZD1222 recipients given second doses at about 4 weeks or at about 12 weeks were pooled, since spike-specific TCR depth and breadth were not found to differ between the two schedules. Enrollment into the trials was organized by age into subgroups of 18-55, 56-69 and 70-plus years, and those subgroups contained approximately 160, 26 and 62 TCR-sequenced participants, respectively. A total of under 250 trial participants underwent TCR sequencing, of whom nearly 210 had received two doses of AZD1222 and some 26 had received two doses of the MenACWY control vaccine.

Sample time point, as interpreted from the label and publication: baseline before first vaccination. Vaccinee samples came from UK trials COV001 and COV002, including a single-blind randomized controlled phase 2/3 trial of AZD1222 (ChAdOx1 nCoV-19) in healthy adults. For TCRbeta chain sequencing, PBMC samples from trial participants were taken at day 0 and at day 28 after the second dose. The CDR3 regions of human TCRbeta chains were analyzed by immunosequencing. As for the original processing: Repertoire TCRs were matched against a reference library of SARS-CoV-2-specific TCRs generated with the MIRA antigen-specificity platform. Breadth was defined as the fraction of unique TCRs that were SARS-CoV-2-associated, and depth was defined as the fraction of total T cells that were SARS-CoV-2-associated. Each spike-specific TCR was assigned to its reactive spike region and to a CD4 or CD8 class using the MIRA data. Log10-transformed breadth and depth values were compared by one-way ANOVA with Sidak's multiple comparisons tests. Not all clones reach the TCRdb copy of this immuneACCESS table, which keeps in-frame sequences only. Checked studies attribute under half of the gap to unresolved V genes and leave the rest unexplained. V, J and clone size were drawn from that table, and D and trimming were deduced from the DNA. Within this sample are approximately 110,000 clones, with about nine tenths of them counted one time only. The top ten hold roughly 5% of the sample.

Germline trimming: 0 bases from V, 2 bases from J; junction bases outside gene matches: 6. From the germline V gene (reference sequence), CDR1 is SGHKS and CDR2 is YYEKEE. The CDR3, from cysteine to phenylalanine, totals 16 residues. The entry retains the CDR3 DNA only, 48 bases that are in frame from base 1. Details on this clone: This clone's antigen is unknown. Qualities for individual bases were not recorded, and no much larger clone is one base off.

What the work shows at the level of the full study, not this receptor alone: Conclusions about previously exposed vaccinees were limited because only six AZD1222 recipients were SARS-CoV-2 seropositive at baseline. Reportedly, close to half of the unique spike-specific TCRs recognized epitopes lying outside the regions that are mutated in the B.1.351 and B.1.1.7 variants. Vaccine-associated CD4 TCRs spanned the whole spike protein, with dominant responses in regions 160-218 and 743-854. Because no samples from the day 14 peak response were available, repertoires could be characterized only after the peak T cell response. In the small 56-69-year group, the increase in depth fell short of significance, most likely because of low power. Participants were mostly white British and included more females than males, and it was suggested by the authors that clonal diversity may have been underestimated. After two AZD1222 doses, spike-specific TCR breadth and depth were significantly higher than at day 0 and than in MenACWY recipients.

Sample: peripheral blood, taken on day 0 of AZD1222 vaccination. The receptor was isolated from an adult in good health. The sequence links TRBV5-5 to TRBJ2-5; 8 nucleotides in the junction match TRBD2. The CDR3 in this case is CASSLGTSRTQETQYF. DNA sequence: TGTGCCAGCAGCTTGGGGACTAGCAGGACTCAAGAGACCCAGTACTTC.